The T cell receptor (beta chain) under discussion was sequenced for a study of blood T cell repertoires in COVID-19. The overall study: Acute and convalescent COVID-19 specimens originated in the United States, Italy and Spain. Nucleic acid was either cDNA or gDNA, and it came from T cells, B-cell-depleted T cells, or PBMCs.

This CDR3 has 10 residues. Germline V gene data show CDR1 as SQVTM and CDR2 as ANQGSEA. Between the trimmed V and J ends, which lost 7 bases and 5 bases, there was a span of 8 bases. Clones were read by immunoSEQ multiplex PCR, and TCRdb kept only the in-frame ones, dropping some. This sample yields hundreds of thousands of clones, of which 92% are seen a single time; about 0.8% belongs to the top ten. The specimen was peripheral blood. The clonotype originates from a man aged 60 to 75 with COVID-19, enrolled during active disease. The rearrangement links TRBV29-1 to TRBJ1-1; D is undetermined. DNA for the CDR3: TGCAGCGCCCCTGAGACTGAAGCTTTCTTT. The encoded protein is CSAPETEAFF.